Presented here are 2 T cell receptor beta chains from one specimen sequenced in a study of OX40 agonist ivuxolimab in advanced cancers. Sequencing used immunoSEQ multiplex PCR; TCRdb keeps in-frame clones, though not all of them. The sample yields 63,000 or so clones, around 93% seen once. The sequenced sample was CD4+ or CD8+ T cells sorted from blood, obtained in a trial of the OX40 agonist ivuxolimab. The source is an adult with an advanced solid tumor such as melanoma, head and neck, liver or kidney cancer.

The rearrangement joins TRBV19 to TRBJ2-1, with 12 bases matching TRBD2. The CDR3 covers 15 residues. Germline CDR1 reads LNHDA; CDR2 reads SQIVND (reference sequence). J lost 7 bases, V lost 5 bases, and 6 bases had no gene match. The CDR3 protein is CASSPLAGGPNEQFF. CDR3 nucleotides: TGTGCCAGTAGTCCGCTAGCGGGAGGGCCGAATGAGCAGTTCTTC.

V gene TRBV27 combines with J gene TRBJ2-2, with D possibly being TRBD1 or TRBD2 (6 bases each). Deletions cut 2 bases from V and 2 bases from J, with 9 bases between. Germline values: CDR1 MNHEY, CDR2 SMNVEV (reference sequence). The length of the CDR3 is 15 residues. As DNA, the CDR3 is TGTGCCAGCAGTTTAGGGGGGCTTAACACCGGGGAGCTGTTTTTT. This encodes CASSLGGLNTGELFF.